The 18 T cell receptor beta chains presented below share a single source sample, sequenced in a study of T cell responses to AZD1222 COVID-19 vaccine. Sequenced by immunoSEQ multiplex PCR; TCRdb stores in-frame clones only, minus some. Of approximately 120,000 clones in the sample, around 89% are singletons; the top ten hold roughly 4.5%. The input for sequencing was peripheral blood, taken on day 0 of AZD1222 vaccination. These receptors all come from an adult in good health.

This chain connects TRBV7-2 to TRBJ1-6, with D possibly TRBD1 on 6 matching bases. The CDR3 runs to 14 residues. V was trimmed by 3 bases and J by 6 bases, leaving 9 bases between them. Germline V gives CDR1 SGHTA, CDR2 FQGNSA. The CDR3 sequence is CASSFGTPNSPLHF. CDR3 coding DNA: TGTGCCAGCAGCTTCGGGACACCTAATTCACCCCTCCACTTT.

The chain links TRBV7-9 to TRBJ1-2; D gene ambiguous. The germline CDR1 and CDR2 sequences are SEHNR and FQNEAQ (reference sequence). V lost 1 base to trimming and J lost 8 bases, with 14 bases between them. CDR3 length: 14 residues. CDR3 in amino acids: CASSLVIGERGYTF. As DNA, the CDR3 is TGTGCCAGCAGCTTAGTAATCGGAGAGAGGGGCTACACCTTC.

The V and J genes are TRBV19 and TRBJ1-5; D uncertain. With 5 bases removed from V and 6 bases from J, the gap between germline ends came to 11 bases. The CDR3 length is 13 residues. From germline, CDR1 is LNHDA and CDR2 SQIVND (reference sequence). This CDR3 reads CASSWERSQPQHF. The CDR3 DNA reads TGTGCCAGTAGTTGGGAGAGGAGTCAGCCCCAGCATTTT.

The chain joins TRBV11-2 to TRBJ2-3, with D possibly being TRBD2 (5 bases). Trimming left V 1 base short and J 3 bases short, with 11 bases between. Germline V gene lookup returns CDR1 SGHAT and CDR2 FQNNGV. CDR3 length equals 15 residues. The CDR3 bases are TGTGCCAGCAGCTTAGCGGCCGGGAAGACAGATACGCAGTATTTT. Translated, it gives CASSLAAGKTDTQYF.

The chain carries TRBV4-3 and TRBJ2-7; the D gene is possibly TRBD2 (5 bases). Germline V gene lookup returns CDR1 LGHNA and CDR2 YSLEER. The CDR3 is 15 amino acids. Trimming shortened V by 0 bases and J by 6 bases, and 15 bases separated the two germline ends. The CDR3 DNA is TGCGCCAGCAGCCAAGAGGGCCTGGACTCTAGCGAGCAGTACTTC. Encoded protein: CASSQEGLDSSEQYF.

The rearrangement uses TRBV5-1 and TRBJ2-1; TRBD2 might be the D (5 bases). Trimming stripped 0 bases from V and 7 bases from J, with 17 bases between. Germline V lookup: CDR1 SGHRS, CDR2 YFSETQ. This CDR3 contains 16 residues. CDR3 coding DNA: TGCGCCAGCAGCTTGGCCGCTAGGGTTCGAGGGAATGAGCAGTTCTTC. This gives the protein CASSLAARVRGNEQFF.

The V gene is TRBV7-8, the J gene TRBJ1-2, with 8 nucleotides matching TRBD1. The CDR3 is 17 amino acids. With V trimmed by 0 bases and J by 6 bases, 12 bases remained unmatched. Per germline, CDR1 SGHVS and CDR2 FQNEAQ. Here the CDR3 DNA reads TGTGCCAGCAGCTTAGCGCCTATGGCAGGGGGCTCCGATGGCTACACCTTC. Translating it yields CASSLAPMAGGSDGYTF. The full variable domain, completed using reference TRBV7-8 and TRBJ1-2, is GAGVSQSPRYKVAKRGQDVALRCDPISGHVSLFWYQQALGQGPEFLTYFQNEAQLDKSGLPSDRFFAERPEGSVSTLKIQRTQQEDSAVYLCASSLAPMAGGSDGYTFGSGTRLTVV.

V is TRBV6-5 and J is TRBJ2-1; the D is unclear. V was cut by 4 bases and J by 5 bases, with 12 bases left in between. CDR1 and CDR2 (germline): MNHEY, SVGAGI. The CDR3 is made up of 14 amino acids. The DNA for the CDR3 is TGTGCCAGCAGTTTCTTCTCGACCCACAATGAGCAGTTCTTC. Its protein product is CASSFFSTHNEQFF.

This clone was seen only a few times. V is TRBV5-1 and J is TRBJ2-5; 8 nucleotides line up with TRBD1. Trimming removed 5 bases from V and 2 bases from J; junction bases left unmatched: 5. From germline, CDR1 is SGHRS and CDR2 YFSETQ. This CDR3 contains 14 residues. The CDR3 protein is CASSSQGAQETQYF. The CDR3 DNA reads as TGCGCCAGCAGTAGCCAGGGGGCACAAGAGACCCAGTACTTC.

This chain connects TRBV25-1 to TRBJ1-3, with 8 bases identical to TRBD1. J lost 0 bases, V lost 7 bases, and 8 bases had no gene match. The germline V gene encodes CDR1 MGHDK and CDR2 SYGVNS. The CDR3 contains 16 residues. The DNA of the CDR3 is TGTGCCAGCAACGGACAGGGACCTTACTCTGGAAACACCATATATTTT. Protein: CASNGQGPYSGNTIYF.

V gene TRBV6-5 combines with J gene TRBJ2-2; D is undetermined. Trimming removed 2 bases at V and 6 bases at J, with 4 bases between. Germline V gene sequence: CDR1 MNHEY, CDR2 SVGAGI. This CDR3 region has 12 residues. The CDR3 DNA reads as TGTGCCAGCAGTTACGGGGCCGGGGAGCTGTTTTTT. This codes for CASSYGAGELFF.

V gene TRBV7-3 combines with J gene TRBJ2-2; D is uncertain. Trimming left V 2 bases short and J 0 bases short, with 4 bases between. This CDR3 spans 14 amino acids. Germline CDR1 and CDR2: SGHTA and FQGTGA. The CDR3 spells CASSLSSNTGELFF. For the CDR3, the DNA is TGTGCCAGCAGCTTATCCTCGAACACCGGGGAGCTGTTTTTT. Drawing the rest from reference TRBV7-3 and TRBJ2-2, the complete variable domain is GAGVSQTPSNKVTEKGKYVELRCDPISGHTALYWYRQSLGQGPEFLIYFQGTGAADDSGLPNDRFFAVRPEGSVSTLKIQRTERGDSAVYLCASSLSSNTGELFFGEGSRLTVL.

This chain uses TRBV12-3 or TRBV12-4 with TRBJ1-1, with D maybe TRBD1 (6 bases). With 6 bases removed from V and 4 bases from J, the gap between germline ends came to 9 bases. The CDR3 is made up of 12 amino acids. The CDR3 loop is CASRRTVTEAFF. The CDR3 nucleotides are TGTGCCAGCAGGAGGACAGTCACTGAAGCTTTCTTT.

This chain uses TRBV29-1 with TRBJ2-1, with TRBD2 identical over 9 bases. With 1 base clipped from V and 4 bases from J, the junction kept 2 bases outside the gene matches. CDR1 and CDR2 (germline): SQVTM, ANQGSEA. This CDR3 is 14 amino acids long. This CDR3 is CSVEGLAGYNEQFF. Written as DNA, the CDR3 is TGCAGCGTTGAAGGCCTAGCGGGGTACAATGAGCAGTTCTTC.

J is TRBJ2-7 and V is TRBV4-1; D may be TRBD2 (5 bases). The V end was cut by 4 bases, the J end by 1 base, with 14 bases between. Germline CDR1 reads MGHRA; CDR2 reads YSYEKL. This CDR3 contains 15 residues. The CDR3: CASSRTLADSYEQYF. The CDR3 nucleotides are TGCGCCAGCAGCCGAACGCTAGCCGATTCCTACGAGCAGTACTTC.

This clone was picked up one time. The chain uses TRBV12-3 or TRBV12-4 and TRBJ1-5, with D unclear. V shed 6 bases and J shed 1 base, with 4 bases lying between them. The CDR3 is 12 amino acids. The CDR3 is CASRSSNQPQHF. The DNA for the CDR3 is TGTGCCAGCAGATCCAGCAATCAGCCCCAGCATTTT.

This rearrangement joins TRBV7-8 to TRBJ1-1; D perhaps matches TRBD1 (6 bases). This CDR3 comprises 15 residues. From germline, CDR1 is SGHVS and CDR2 FQNEAQ. The V gene lost 1 base and the J gene lost 1 base, with 10 bases spanning the gap. This chain's CDR3 is CASSLEGRGNTEAFF. CDR3 sequence (DNA): TGTGCCAGCAGCTTAGAGGGCAGGGGGAACACTGAAGCTTTCTTT.

The rearrangement uses TRBV5-1 and TRBJ2-2; 8 nucleotides line up with TRBD1. CDR3 length: 16 amino acids. J lost 3 bases, V lost 2 bases, and 6 bases had no gene match. Germline CDR1 SGHRS, CDR2 YFSETQ. The CDR3 loop is CASSFVAGGDTGELFF. CDR3 DNA: TGCGCCAGCAGCTTCGTGGCAGGGGGCGACACCGGGGAGCTGTTTTTT.